A single sample gave rise to the 30 T cell receptor beta chains below, sequenced in a study of blood T cell repertoires in COVID-19. TCRdb's copy holds only in-frame clones and misses some; the assay was immunoSEQ multiplex PCR. The sample has about 180,000 clones, 80% to 85% seen once. The sequenced sample was peripheral blood. The source of these receptors is a woman older than 75 with COVID-19, enrolled during active disease.

In this sample, this clone turned up once. The J gene is TRBJ1-2, the V gene TRBV27; D perhaps matches TRBD1 (6 bases). The V and J ends lost 4 bases and 0 bases respectively, with 9 bases between them. Germline loops: CDR1 MNHEY, CDR2 SMNVEV (reference sequence). The CDR3 runs 14 residues. The CDR3 sequence: CASSSRTANYGYTF. The CDR3 DNA follows: TGTGCCAGCAGTTCCCGGACAGCTAACTATGGCTACACCTTC.

This clone was observed a handful of times. Other DNA sequences in the sample encode the same CDR3. The chain has TRBV5-1 and TRBJ2-5; 10 positions agree with TRBD2. V was clipped by 2 bases and J by 2 bases; unmatched bases: 3. In germline, CDR1 is SGHRS, CDR2 YFSETQ. The CDR3 is 15 residues long. The CDR3 here is CASSFVLAGQETQYF. CDR3 in DNA: TGCGCCAGCAGCTTCGTACTAGCGGGACAAGAGACCCAGTACTTC.

V and J are TRBV2 and TRBJ2-5; 11 bases agree with TRBD1. CDR3 length: 13 residues. The V and J ends lost 10 bases and 7 bases, in that order; junction bases with no gene match: 8. The germline gives CDR1 SNHLY, CDR2 FYNNEI. The CDR3 nucleotides are TGTGCCATCCGGGACAGGGGGTTTGGGACCCAGTACTTC. Its translation: CAIRDRGFGTQYF.

The chain couples TRBV9 to TRBJ2-3; 7 positions match TRBD2. The V gene's germline CDR1 is SGDLS and CDR2 YYNGEE. There are 15 residues in the CDR3. V lost 6 bases and J lost 6; bases outside the gene matches: 13. For the CDR3, the DNA is TGTGCCAGCACCCTAGGGACTACCATTGAGGATACGCAGTATTTT. This sequence encodes CASTLGTTIEDTQYF. Full variable domain (rest looked up from reference TRBV9 and TRBJ2-3): DSGVTQTPKHLITATGQRVTLRCSPRSGDLSVYWYQQSLDQGLQFLIQYYNGEERAKGNILERFSAQQFPDLHSELNLSSLELGDSALYFCASTLGTTIEDTQYFGPGTRLTVL.

V and J are TRBV7-6 and TRBJ2-2; maybe TRBD2 (5 bases). V was shortened by 5 bases and J by 7 bases, with 17 bases between the two germline ends. Germline V lookup: CDR1 SGHVS, CDR2 FNYEAQ. The CDR3 is made up of 15 amino acids. The CDR3 protein is CASSLEPGEGGELFF. For the CDR3, the DNA is TGTGCCAGCAGCCTAGAACCGGGTGAGGGCGGGGAGCTGTTTTTT.

The chain recombines TRBV7-2 with TRBJ1-3, with 7 positions matching TRBD1. This CDR3 spans 16 amino acids. Trimming at V came to 2 bases and at J to 0 bases, leaving 4 bases not matched to a gene. From germline, CDR1 is SGHTA and CDR2 FQGNSA. CDR3 amino acids: CASSLMGQSSGNTIYF. CDR3 bases: TGTGCCAGCAGCTTAATGGGACAGTCCTCTGGAAACACCATATATTTT.

The chain combines TRBV2 with TRBJ2-6; D is uncertain. From germline, CDR1 is SNHLY and CDR2 FYNNEI. The CDR3 has 14 amino acids. The germline V and J ends were trimmed by 6 bases and 2 bases, with 8 bases remaining between them. CDR3: CASRPAAGANVLTF. The CDR3 region has the DNA TGTGCCAGCAGACCCGCGGCTGGGGCCAACGTCCTGACTTTC.

The sample holds a few counts of this clone. The gene calls are TRBV19 and TRBJ1-2; D remains unclear. CDR1 LNHDA and CDR2 SQIVND come from the germline V gene (reference sequence). The CDR3 length is 12 residues. With 3 bases removed from V and 8 bases from J, the gap between germline ends came to 10 bases. CDR3 sequence reads: CASSIYNTGYTF. CDR3 in DNA: TGTGCCAGTAGTATTTATAACACAGGCTACACCTTC.

This clone was recorded many times. The chain recombines TRBV14 with TRBJ2-7, with a tentative D call TRBD2 (5 bases). Trimming left V 2 bases short and J 9 bases short, with 14 bases between. The CDR3 runs 13 residues. Germline V gene lookup returns CDR1 SGHDN and CDR2 FVKESK. This CDR3 reads CASSQLDGVGQYF. The CDR3 coding sequence is TGTGCCAGCAGCCAATTAGACGGGGTGGGGCAGTACTTC. The variable domain in full, with the rest retrieved from reference TRBV14 and TRBJ2-7, is EAGVTQFPSHSVIEKGQTVTLRCDPISGHDNLYWYRRVMGKEIKFLLHFVKESKQDESGMPNNRFLAERTGGTYSTLKVQPAELEDSGVYFCASSQLDGVGQYFGPGTRLTVT.

V is TRBV28 and J is TRBJ2-2; TRBD2 might be the D (5 bases). The CDR3 has 15 residues. V was pared by 4 bases and J by 6 bases, with 15 bases between. Germline V gives CDR1 MDHEN, CDR2 SYDVKM. Here the CDR3 DNA reads TGTGCCAGCAGTTATGCCGGACTGAGGCCCGGGGAGCTGTTTTTT. This encodes CASSYAGLRPGELFF.

The genes are TRBV19 and TRBJ1-2; D is undetermined. The germline V gene has CDR1 LNHDA and CDR2 SQIVND (reference sequence). This CDR3 contains 15 residues. Trimming stripped 0 bases from V and 8 bases from J, with 16 bases between. CDR3: CASSIDVWAAGGYTF. The CDR3 nucleotides are TGTGCCAGTAGTATAGATGTTTGGGCCGCGGGAGGCTACACCTTC.

A few counts support this clone. The CDR3 loop is CASSLAGLAGVETQYF. The CDR3 nucleotides are TGTGCCAGCAGCTTGGCGGGGCTAGCGGGAGTAGAGACCCAGTACTTC. The rearrangement joins TRBV5-6 to TRBJ2-5, with 10 bases lining up with TRBD2. This CDR3 is 16 amino acids long. Germline trimming cut 0 bases from V and 4 bases from J; bases unmatched to any gene: 6. Germline V gene data show CDR1 as SGHDT and CDR2 as YYEEEE.

This rearrangement joins TRBV7-2 to TRBJ2-3; no reliable D call. Germline CDR1 is SGHTA and CDR2 is FQGNSA. Between the trimmed V and J ends, which lost 5 bases and 4 bases, there was a span of 13 bases. The CDR3 is 14 residues long. CDR3 protein: CASSVQAPPDTQYF. CDR3 bases: TGTGCCAGCAGCGTCCAGGCCCCCCCAGATACGCAGTATTTT.

In this sample, this clone turned up a few times. The chain uses TRBV27 and TRBJ2-7; 11 bases are shared with TRBD2. This CDR3 has 15 residues. Germline V gives CDR1 MNHEY, CDR2 SMNVEV (reference sequence). V gave up 5 bases and J gave up 1 base; unmatched junction bases: 4. CDR3 coding DNA: TGTGCCAGCAGTCTTACTAGCGGGAGATCCTACGAGCAGTACTTC. It translates to CASSLTSGRSYEQYF.

This clone was seen a few times. This chain uses TRBV7-8 with TRBJ1-1; D is uncertain. V was trimmed by 1 base and J by 1 base, leaving 10 bases between them. CDR1 is SGHVS and CDR2 is FQNEAQ in the germline V gene. This CDR3 has 15 residues. The CDR3 sequence is CASSLDSGGNTEAFF. As DNA, the CDR3 is TGTGCCAGCAGCTTAGATAGCGGCGGGAACACTGAAGCTTTCTTT. Full variable domain (rest looked up from reference TRBV7-8 and TRBJ1-1): GAGVSQSPRYKVAKRGQDVALRCDPISGHVSLFWYQQALGQGPEFLTYFQNEAQLDKSGLPSDRFFAERPEGSVSTLKIQRTQQEDSAVYLCASSLDSGGNTEAFFGQGTRLTVV.

Concerning this clone itself: The junction departs from the called germline gene at one end, perhaps through a read error. The chain combines TRBV7-7 with TRBJ2-5; maybe TRBD1 (7 bases). CDR1 is SSHAT and CDR2 is FNYEAQ in the germline V gene (reference sequence). The CDR3 runs 16 residues. This chain's CDR3 is CASSLGAGGKQETQYF. CDR3 DNA sequence: TGTGCTAGCAGCTTAGGTGCAGGGGGGAAGCAAGAGACCCAGTACTTC.

The chain combines TRBV6-6 with TRBJ1-2; TRBD1 aligns across 9 bases. This CDR3 spans 15 amino acids. Trimming took 8 bases from V and 1 from J; bases not matched to a gene: 8. CDR1 and CDR2 from the germline V gene are MNHNY and SVGAGI (reference sequence). In nucleotides, the CDR3 is TGTGCCAGCGGCCAGCTGGGACAGGGTAACTATGGCTACACCTTC. It encodes CASGQLGQGNYGYTF.

The chain uses TRBV27 and TRBJ1-4, with 7 bases fitting TRBD1. CDR1 and CDR2 from the germline V gene are MNHEY and SMNVEV (reference sequence). The CDR3 extends over 16 amino acids. The ends lost 3 bases at V and 4 bases at J; junction bases unmatched: 8. DNA for the CDR3: TGTGCCAGCAGTTTTCGACAGGGCGGCTTTAATGAAAAACTGTTTTTT. Translating it yields CASSFRQGGFNEKLFF.

This chain connects TRBV6-2 or TRBV6-3 to TRBJ1-6; the D is unclear. The V end was cut by 3 bases, the J end by 12 bases, with 6 bases between. The CDR3 has 11 residues. From germline, CDR1 is MNHEY and CDR2 SVGEGT. CDR3 bases: TGTGCCAGCAGTTATCGGGGACCCCTCCACTTT. Its translation: CASSYRGPLHF.

This clone has a handful of counts. This chain connects TRBV27 to TRBJ1-5; TRBD1 agrees at 8 bases. There are 13 residues in the CDR3. Germline V gives CDR1 MNHEY, CDR2 SMNVEV (reference sequence). V trimming: 3 bases; J trimming: 6 bases; junction bases outside the gene matches: 1. The chain's CDR3 is CASSFRGRQPQHF. The CDR3 coding sequence is TGTGCCAGCAGTTTCAGGGGGCGTCAGCCCCAGCATTTT.

V usage is TRBV7-8 and J usage is TRBJ2-7, with D possibly TRBD1 on 6 matching bases. Trimming stripped 5 bases from V and 3 bases from J, with 14 bases between. Germline values: CDR1 SGHVS, CDR2 FQNEAQ. There are 14 residues in the CDR3. Written as DNA, the CDR3 is TGTGCCAGCAGCCTCAGGGGCTCGGACTACGAGCAGTACTTC. The encoded protein is CASSLRGSDYEQYF.

The chain links TRBV6-1 to TRBJ1-4, with 7 bases fitting TRBD1. Per germline, CDR1 MNHNS and CDR2 SASEGT. This CDR3 contains 15 residues. V lost 1 base and J lost 5; bases outside the gene matches: 4. CDR3: CASSEVPGGNEKLFF. CDR3 nucleotide sequence: TGTGCCAGCAGTGAAGTACCAGGGGGGAATGAAAAACTGTTTTTT.

This clone was observed a single time. The rearrangement uses TRBV7-6 and TRBJ1-3, with 8 nucleotides matching TRBD1. Germline trimming cut 2 bases from V and 3 bases from J; bases unmatched to any gene: 6. The V gene's germline CDR1 is SGHVS and CDR2 FNYEAQ. The CDR3 covers 16 residues. The CDR3 DNA reads TGTGCCAGCAGCTTAATCAGGGGGCCAGGTGGAAACACCATATATTTT. Residues: CASSLIRGPGGNTIYF.

CDR3 loop: CASSFRSGGTNEQFF. The CDR3 region has the DNA TGTGCCAGCAGCTTTAGAAGCGGGGGTACCAATGAGCAGTTCTTC. The rearrangement links TRBV7-9 to TRBJ2-1; 8 nucleotides align to TRBD2. Trimming cost V 3 bases and J 6 bases; bases outside gene matches: 7. The CDR3 spans 15 residues. The germline V gene encodes CDR1 SEHNR and CDR2 FQNEAQ (reference sequence).

The chain employs TRBV5-4 and TRBJ2-7, with 10 nucleotides matching TRBD1. The CDR3 totals 16 residues. The V gene's germline CDR1 is SGHNT and CDR2 YYREEE (reference sequence). Losses at the gene ends were 0 bases for V and 4 bases for J; bases not matched to a gene: 7. The CDR3 nucleotides read TGTGCCAGCAGCTTGGTTACCGGGACAGGGGCATACGAGCAGTACTTC. Protein: CASSLVTGTGAYEQYF.

The chain carries TRBV18 and TRBJ1-1; D perhaps matches TRBD1 (5 bases). The V and J ends lost 5 bases and 2 bases respectively, with 9 bases between them. Germline V gene sequence: CDR1 KGHSH, CDR2 LQKENI. The CDR3 runs 13 residues. This CDR3 is CASSDSLNTEAFF. CDR3 sequence (DNA): TGTGCCAGCTCAGACAGCCTTAACACTGAAGCTTTCTTT.

The rearrangement joins TRBV7-6 to TRBJ2-1, with TRBD2 identical over 8 bases. Looked up from germline, CDR1 is SGHVS and CDR2 is FNYEAQ. The CDR3 covers 16 residues. Germline trimming cut 2 bases from V and 0 bases from J; bases unmatched to any gene: 3. CDR3 nucleotide sequence: TGTGCCAGCAGCTTAAAGAGCGGGAGCTCCTACAATGAGCAGTTCTTC. Its translation is CASSLKSGSSYNEQFF. Drawing the rest from reference TRBV7-6 and TRBJ2-1, the complete variable domain is GAGVSQSPRYKVTKRGQDVALRCDPISGHVSLYWYRQALGQGPEFLTYFNYEAQQDKSGLPNDRFSAERPEGSISTLTIQRTEQRDSAMYRCASSLKSGSSYNEQFFGPGTRLTVL.

This clone was counted once. This sequence joins TRBV24-1 and TRBJ1-1; 9 positions agree with TRBD1. Germline-derived CDR1 and CDR2 are KGHDR and SFDVKD. V shed 2 bases and J 5 bases; nucleotides not matched to a gene: 5. The CDR3 totals 15 residues. The CDR3 region has the DNA TGTGCCACCAGTGATTCGCGACAGGGGGGGACTGAAGCTTTCTTT. It is translated as CATSDSRQGGTEAFF.

The chain uses TRBV2 and TRBJ1-2, with 9 bases aligning to TRBD1. The CDR3 loop spans 16 amino acids. Germline V gene data show CDR1 as SNHLY and CDR2 as FYNNEI. V gave up 6 bases and J gave up 4 bases; unmatched junction bases: 12. The CDR3 region is CASRGDRGRGFYGYTF. DNA of the CDR3: TGTGCCAGCAGGGGTGACAGGGGGAGGGGTTTCTATGGCTACACCTTC.

V is TRBV29-1 and J is TRBJ2-1, with D possibly matching TRBD1 (5 bases). The germline V and J ends were trimmed by 7 bases and 2 bases, with 12 bases remaining between them. CDR3 length: 13 residues. CDR1 SQVTM and CDR2 ANQGSEA come from the germline V gene. CDR3 nucleotide sequence: TGCAGCGCAATACAGGTCACCTACAATGAGCAGTTCTTC. Encoded protein: CSAIQVTYNEQFF.